Detailed here is one T cell receptor (beta chain). This record belongs to a study of blood T cell repertoires in COVID-19. Study as a whole: The origin of the acute and convalescent COVID-19 samples was the United States, Italy and Spain.

Enrolled during active infection, Seattle patients were then followed longitudinally. The method was immunoSEQ multiplex PCR; TCRdb's version includes in-frame clones alone and lacks a portion of them. The sample has approximately 300,000 clones; about nine tenths are singletons. CDR1 and CDR2 from the germline V gene are MNHNY and SVGAGI (reference sequence). The junction had 8 bases not matched to a gene; V was cut back by 4 bases and J by 4 bases. This CDR3 is 15 amino acids long. Sequencing was done on a sample of peripheral blood. The V and J genes are TRBV6-6 and TRBJ1-2; the match to TRBD1 covers 8 bases. This receptor was taken from a woman aged 30 to 39 with COVID-19, enrolled during active disease. The CDR3 coding sequence is TGTGCCAGCAGTTTCGGACAGGGATGGTTCTATGGCTACACCTTC. Translating it yields CASSFGQGWFYGYTF.